Presented here are 27 T cell receptor beta chains from one specimen sequenced in a study of CD8 T cells in Susac syndrome. When the RNA was reverse transcribed, random hexamers were used with an input of roughly 0.45 to 1 ug. TCRdb itself ran the immunoSEQ multiplex PCR reads through MiXCR, one entry per CDR3 protein. The sample has about 400,000 distinct CDR3 sequences, approximately 89% seen once. Sequenced sample: CD8+ T cells from PBMCs. The receptors were gathered from a human donor with multiple sclerosis.

The rearrangement uses TRBV25-1 and TRBJ1-2, with D possibly TRBD1 on 6 matching bases. V lost 1 base and J lost 6, with 18 bases in between. CDR1 and CDR2 (germline): MGHDK, SYGVNS. The CDR3 length is 16 residues. For the CDR3, the DNA is TGTGCCAGCAGTGAATTTTTTATTGAGGACAGCGATGGCTACACCTTC. Translated, it gives CASSEFFIEDSDGYTF.

V gene TRBV5-1 combines with J gene TRBJ2-3, with no clear D. The germline V gene has CDR1 SGHRS and CDR2 YFSETQ. This CDR3 contains 14 residues. Trimming shortened V by 0 bases and J by 2 bases, and 7 bases separated the two germline ends. The CDR3 is CASSLALDTDTQYF. The CDR3 coding sequence is TGCGCCAGCAGCTTGGCACTCGACACAGATACGCAGTATTTT.

This chain links TRBV3-1 with TRBJ2-1; 7 bases align to TRBD1. With 1 base clipped from V and 7 bases from J, the junction kept 7 bases outside the gene matches. Germline V CDR1 and CDR2: LGHDT, YNNKEL (reference sequence). The CDR3 runs 15 residues. As DNA, the CDR3 is TGTGCCAGCAGCCAAGGGACAGGAAAAGTAAATGAGCAGTTCTTC. It translates to CASSQGTGKVNEQFF.

CDR3 in DNA: TGCGCCAGCAGCCAAGATGGAGTAGTAGGCTACACCTTC. Translating it yields CASSQDGVVGYTF. The chain couples TRBV4-1 to TRBJ1-2; D not certain. Germline lookup yields CDR1 MGHRA and CDR2 YSYEKL. CDR3 length: 13 amino acids. With 0 bases removed from V and 8 bases from J, the gap between germline ends came to 10 bases.

The rearrangement links TRBV11-2 to TRBJ2-1; TRBD2 might be the D (5 bases). CDR3 length: 12 residues. The germline V gene has CDR1 SGHAT and CDR2 FQNNGV. The germline V and J ends were trimmed by 4 bases and 8 bases, with 9 bases remaining between them. CDR3 bases: TGTGCCAGCAGCTGGGGAGCGGATGAGCAGTTCTTC. It translates to CASSWGADEQFF.

The chain uses TRBV5-1 and TRBJ1-5, with 7 bases that match TRBD1. CDR3 length: 13 residues. Trimming removed 3 bases from V and 7 bases from J; junction bases left unmatched: 4. Germline V CDR1 and CDR2: SGHRS, YFSETQ. CDR3 sequence reads: CASSWRGPQPQHF. CDR3 nucleotide sequence: TGCGCCAGCAGCTGGAGGGGGCCGCAGCCCCAGCATTTT.

The gene calls are TRBV6-5 and TRBJ2-5; 9 bases agree with TRBD1. V dropped 2 bases and J dropped 2; count of bases not matched to a gene: 0. Germline values: CDR1 MNHEY, CDR2 SVGAGI. This CDR3 comprises 14 residues. Here the CDR3 DNA reads TGTGCCAGCAGTTACGGGACAGGGCAAGAGACCCAGTACTTC. Translation gives CASSYGTGQETQYF.

V gene TRBV5-6 combines with J gene TRBJ1-1; 7 nucleotides agree with TRBD1. J lost 4 bases, V lost 4 bases, and 10 bases had no gene match. The germline V gene has CDR1 SGHDT and CDR2 YYEEEE. The CDR3 spans 15 residues. The CDR3 DNA is TGTGCCAGCAGCAGACCGTCAGGGGGTAGCACTGAAGCTTTCTTT. Its translation is CASSRPSGGSTEAFF.

CDR3 protein: CASSLVGTGDTEAFF. DNA for the CDR3: TGTGCCAGCAGCTTAGTAGGGACAGGGGACACTGAAGCTTTCTTT. The chain combines TRBV7-9 with TRBJ1-1, with 10 bases fitting TRBD1. Germline loops: CDR1 SEHNR, CDR2 FQNEAQ (reference sequence). The CDR3 is 15 amino acids. With V trimmed by 1 base and J by 3 bases, 2 bases remained unmatched.

V gene TRBV30 combines with J gene TRBJ2-1; the D is unclear. Germline assignment: CDR1 GTSNPN and CDR2 SVGIG (reference sequence). This CDR3 is built from 14 residues. Trimming removed 1 base from V and 9 bases from J, with 16 bases in between. CDR3 sequence reads: CAWSDSVQYSEQFF. The CDR3 DNA is TGTGCCTGGAGTGACAGCGTACAATATAGTGAGCAGTTCTTC.

This clonotype appeared a single time. As DNA, the CDR3 is TGTGCCAGCCGAAACGACAGGGAATGGTATGGCTACACCTTC. Amino acids: CASRNDREWYGYTF. The genes are TRBV6-1 and TRBJ1-2; 7 bases are shared with TRBD1. V dropped 8 bases and J dropped 5; count of bases not matched to a gene: 11. Germline V gene lookup returns CDR1 MNHNS and CDR2 SASEGT. This CDR3 region has 14 residues.

The chain employs TRBV29-1 and TRBJ1-1, with D unresolved. The germline CDR1 and CDR2 sequences are SQVTM and ANQGSEA. This CDR3 contains 12 residues. The V and J ends lost 6 bases and 1 base respectively, with 9 bases between them. Written as DNA, the CDR3 is TGCAGCGTAGTCCCTGGGAACACTGAAGCTTTCTTT. Protein product: CSVVPGNTEAFF.

This rearrangement joins TRBV11-2 to TRBJ1-1; D unclear. The CDR3 runs 14 residues. V dropped 5 bases and J dropped 3 bases, with 13 bases sitting between them. Germline values: CDR1 SGHAT, CDR2 FQNNGV. CDR3 amino acids: CASSPGGFYTEAFF. CDR3 sequence (DNA): TGTGCCAGCAGCCCCGGCGGGTTCTACACTGAAGCTTTCTTT.

This sequence joins TRBV2 and TRBJ2-5; 12 positions agree with TRBD2. The length of the CDR3 is 19 residues. V was clipped by 0 bases and J by 2 bases; unmatched bases: 10. Germline CDR1 and CDR2: SNHLY and FYNNEI. The CDR3 loop is CASSEARLAGAPPQETQYF. The CDR3 nucleotides read TGTGCCAGCAGTGAAGCGCGACTAGCGGGGGCCCCACCTCAAGAGACCCAGTACTTC. The entire variable domain, with the rest obtained from reference TRBV2 and TRBJ2-5, is as follows: EPEVTQTPSHQVTQMGQEVILRCVPISNHLYFYWYRQILGQKVEFLVSFYNNEISEKSEIFDDQFSVERPDGSNFTLKIRSTKLEDSAMYFCASSEARLAGAPPQETQYFGPGTRLLVL.

The rearrangement joins TRBV11-1 to TRBJ2-1; 7 nucleotides agree with TRBD1. V lost 4 bases and J lost 6; bases outside the gene matches: 6. This CDR3 region has 14 residues. Germline V gives CDR1 SGHAT, CDR2 FQDESV (reference sequence). The CDR3 DNA reads TGTGCCAGCAGCTGGAGTTCAGGGGGCAATGAGCAGTTCTTC. It yields the protein CASSWSSGGNEQFF.

The chain employs TRBV27 and TRBJ2-3; maybe TRBD1 (6 bases). The ends were cut back, 10 bases at V and 4 bases at J, with 15 bases in the middle. Germline loops: CDR1 MNHEY, CDR2 SMNVEV (reference sequence). This CDR3 has 13 residues. The CDR3 sequence: CATKDSTADTQYF. The CDR3 nucleotides read TGTGCCACCAAGGACAGTACGGCAGATACGCAGTATTTT.

V is TRBV6-6 and J is TRBJ2-2; no clear D. CDR3 length: 14 amino acids. Trimming removed 8 bases at V and 1 base at J, with 11 bases between. Germline V gives CDR1 MNHNY, CDR2 SVGAGI (reference sequence). DNA for the CDR3: TGTGCCAGCTCCCATTCACTGAACACCGGGGAGCTGTTTTTT. It codes for CASSHSLNTGELFF.

The chain uses TRBV7-9 and TRBJ1-3, with D possibly being TRBD1 (6 bases). Germline CDR1 SEHNR, CDR2 FQNEAQ (reference sequence). CDR3 length equals 15 residues. Trimming cost V 4 bases and J 4 bases, with 14 bases left between them. This chain's CDR3 is CASSSTGLRGNTIYF. CDR3 coding DNA: TGTGCCAGCAGCTCGACAGGCTTAAGGGGAAACACCATATATTTT.

The chain recombines TRBV7-2 with TRBJ1-2, with unresolved D. The germline V and J ends were trimmed by 0 bases and 8 bases, with 13 bases remaining between them. The CDR3 length is 14 residues. Germline values: CDR1 SGHTA, CDR2 FQGNSA. The CDR3 DNA is TGTGCCAGCAGCTTAGCCGCAAACCCGGACGGCTACACCTTC. This translates into CASSLAANPDGYTF.

The chain uses TRBV11-2 and TRBJ1-2; TRBD1 matches 7 bases. Trimming at V came to 5 bases and at J to 0 bases, leaving 12 bases not matched to a gene. In germline, CDR1 is SGHAT, CDR2 FQNNGV. The CDR3 is made up of 17 amino acids. CDR3 in DNA: TGTGCCAGCAGCCCGGAGACAGGGACCTGGACTAACTATGGCTACACCTTC. Protein sequence: CASSPETGTWTNYGYTF. The full variable domain, with the rest looked up from reference TRBV11-2 and TRBJ1-2, is EAGVAQSPRYKIIEKRQSVAFWCNPISGHATLYWYQQILGQGPKLLIQFQNNGVVDDSQLPKDRFSAERLKGVDSTLKIQPAKLEDSAVYLCASSPETGTWTNYGYTFGSGTRLTVV.

In this sample, this clonotype turned up many times. The chain employs TRBV7-9 and TRBJ2-1; tentatively, D is TRBD2 (6 bases). V dropped 1 base and J dropped 1 base, with 8 bases sitting between them. CDR1 and CDR2 from the germline V gene are SEHNR and FQNEAQ (reference sequence). CDR3 length: 15 amino acids. CDR3 sequence reads: CASSLEGGSYNEQFF. CDR3 in DNA: TGTGCCAGCAGCTTAGAGGGAGGTTCCTACAATGAGCAGTTCTTC. Drawing the rest from reference TRBV7-9 and TRBJ2-1, the complete variable domain is DTGVSQNPRHKITKRGQNVTFRCDPISEHNRLYWYRQTLGQGPEFLTYFQNEAQLEKSRLLSDRFSAERPKGSFSTLEIQRTEQGDSAMYLCASSLEGGSYNEQFFGPGTRLTVL.

The V and J genes are TRBV27 and TRBJ2-7; tentatively, D is TRBD2 (6 bases). This CDR3 comprises 15 residues. Looked up from germline, CDR1 is MNHEY and CDR2 is SMNVEV (reference sequence). Between the trimmed V and J ends, which lost 2 bases and 2 bases, there was a span of 13 bases. The CDR3 DNA follows: TGTGCCAGCAGTTTAACAGTGGGGGGACCCTACGAGCAGTACTTC. This codes for CASSLTVGGPYEQYF.

The genes are TRBV7-6 and TRBJ2-7; 8 bases map to TRBD1. CDR1 and CDR2 from the germline V gene are SGHVS and FNYEAQ. The CDR3 extends over 14 amino acids. With V trimmed by 4 bases and J by 4 bases, 6 bases remained unmatched. CDR3 coding DNA: TGTGCCAGCAGCTGGGCGCAGGGGGCTTACGAGCAGTACTTC. This translates into CASSWAQGAYEQYF. The variable domain in full, completed from reference TRBV7-6 and TRBJ2-7, reads GAGVSQSPRYKVTKRGQDVALRCDPISGHVSLYWYRQALGQGPEFLTYFNYEAQQDKSGLPNDRFSAERPEGSISTLTIQRTEQRDSAMYRCASSWAQGAYEQYFGPGTRLTVT.

This chain connects TRBV12-3 or TRBV12-4 to TRBJ2-1; possible D gene TRBD1, 5 bases. The CDR3 length is 15 residues. V gave up 6 bases and J gave up 5 bases, with 17 bases separating them. The CDR3 nucleotides are TGTGCCAGCAGCCCCGTACAGGACCCTAACAATGAGCAGTTCTTC. It codes for CASSPVQDPNNEQFF.

This clonotype has a handful of counts. Mismatch with germline at one junction end may stem from a read error. The chain has TRBV7-6 and TRBJ2-1; the D gene is possibly TRBD1 (6 bases). The CDR3 length is 11 residues. Germline V CDR1 and CDR2: SGHVS, FNYEAQ. The CDR3 loop reads CAISEGVEQFF. CDR3 bases: TGTGCCATCAGCGAGGGGGTTGAGCAGTTCTTC. Using reference TRBV7-6 and TRBJ2-1 for the parts outside the CDR3, the full variable domain is GAGVSQSPRYKVTKRGQDVALRCDPISGHVSLYWYRQALGQGPEFLTYFNYEAQQDKSGLPNDRFSAERPEGSISTLTIQRTEQRDSAMYRCAISEGVEQFFGPGTRLTVL.

The rearrangement joins TRBV10-3 to TRBJ2-3, with a weak D call TRBD2 (6 bases). Germline V CDR1 and CDR2: ENHRY, SYGVKD. The ends were cut back, 0 bases at V and 6 bases at J, with 19 bases in the middle. CDR3 size: 17 residues. CDR3 in DNA: TGTGCCATCAGTGAGTCGATCAGTTTCGCGGGGTATGATACGCAGTATTTT. This codes for CAISESISFAGYDTQYF.

The chain joins TRBV20-1 to TRBJ1-2; 7 bases are shared with TRBD1. The V segment lost 0 bases and the J segment 4 bases; nucleotides outside the gene matches: 8. This CDR3 is 15 amino acids long. Germline CDR1 is DFQATT and CDR2 is SNEGSKA (reference sequence). The chain's CDR3 is CSARDGRQGLYGYTF. DNA of the CDR3: TGCAGTGCTAGAGATGGGAGACAGGGCCTCTATGGCTACACCTTC.